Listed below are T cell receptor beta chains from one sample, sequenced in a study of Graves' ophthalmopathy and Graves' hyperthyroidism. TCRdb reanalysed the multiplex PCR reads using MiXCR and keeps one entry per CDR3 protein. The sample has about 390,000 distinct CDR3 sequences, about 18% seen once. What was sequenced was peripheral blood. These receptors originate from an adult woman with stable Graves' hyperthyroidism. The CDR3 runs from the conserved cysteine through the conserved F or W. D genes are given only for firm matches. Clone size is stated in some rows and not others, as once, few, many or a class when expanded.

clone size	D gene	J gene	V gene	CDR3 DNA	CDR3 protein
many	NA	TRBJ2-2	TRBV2	TGTGCCAGCAGTGAATGGCGGGATTTAGCCGGGGAGCTGTTTTTT	CASSEWRDLAGELFF
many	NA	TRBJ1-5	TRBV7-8	TGTGCCAGCAGCTCTAAACGTCAGGGTATAGGCAATCAGCCCCAGCATTTT	CASSSKRQGIGNQPQHF
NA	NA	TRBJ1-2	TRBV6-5	TGTGCCACCACTTCCCGCCGGGACATAAAGCGTTTCTATGGCTACACCTTC	CATTSRRDIKRFYGYTF
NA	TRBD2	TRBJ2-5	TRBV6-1	TGTGCCAGCAGTGCCAGTAGCGGGGGGAGGGTTGAGACCCAGTACTTC	CASSASSGGRVETQYF
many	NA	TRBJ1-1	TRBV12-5	TGTGCTAGTGGTTTGGTGCAGGGAAACACTGAAGCTTTCTTT	CASGLVQGNTEAFF
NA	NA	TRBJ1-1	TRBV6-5	TGTGCCAGCAGTTACGAGGCTGCCCGTTTGAACACTGAAGCTTTCTTT	CASSYEAARLNTEAFF
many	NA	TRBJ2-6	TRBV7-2	TGTGCCAGCAGTTCTAGGGGAGGCGGACACTCTGGGGCCAACGTCCTGACTTTC	CASSSRGGGHSGANVLTF
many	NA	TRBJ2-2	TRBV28	TGTGCCAGCAGTTTTGGGGGGGGGGCGCTGAGCACCGGGGAGCTGTTTTTT	CASSFGGGALSTGELFF
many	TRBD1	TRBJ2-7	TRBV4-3	TGCGCCAGCAGCCAGGTGGTAGGACAGGAAGTCTACGAGCAGTACTTC	CASSQVVGQEVYEQYF
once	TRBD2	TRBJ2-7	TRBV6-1	TGTGCCAGCACGGGGGGAAACTCCTACGAGCAGTACTTC	CASTGGNSYEQYF
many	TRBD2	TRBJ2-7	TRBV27	TGTGCCAGCAGTTTAGGGACTAGCTTCGAGCAGTACTTC	CASSLGTSFEQYF
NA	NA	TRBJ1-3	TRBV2	TGTGCCAGCAGTGAAAGGGCAGCTGGAAACACCATATATTTT	CASSERAAGNTIYF
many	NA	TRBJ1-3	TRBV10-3	TGTGCCATAAGTCCAGGGGTGAGCTCTGGAAACACCATATATTTT	CAISPGVSSGNTIYF
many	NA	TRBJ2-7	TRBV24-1	TGTGCCACCAGTGATCTGAGGGGCGACGAGCAGTACTTC	CATSDLRGDEQYF
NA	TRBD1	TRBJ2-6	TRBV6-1	TGTGCCAGCCTACCGGGACAGGGAAGCTCTGGGGCCAACGTCCTGACTTTC	CASLPGQGSSGANVLTF
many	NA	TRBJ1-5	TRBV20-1	TGCAGTGCTAAGGGCAGGGGTAGCAATCAGCCCCAGCATTTT	CSAKGRGSNQPQHF
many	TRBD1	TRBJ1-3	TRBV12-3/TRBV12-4	TGTGCCAGCAGTTTAATGGGGGACAGGGGAGGCGGAAACACCATATATTTT	CASSLMGDRGGGNTIYF
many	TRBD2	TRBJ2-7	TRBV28	TGTGCCAGCAGTTTTCCGACTAGCGGGAGTTTATACTACGAGCAGTACTTC	CASSFPTSGSLYYEQYF
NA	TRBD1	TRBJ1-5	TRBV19	TGTGCCAGTAGTCCAACCCCGCCGGGACAGCCTATTAATAGCAATCAGCCCCAGCATTTT	CASSPTPPGQPINSNQPQHF
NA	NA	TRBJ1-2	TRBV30	TGTGCCTGGAGTGTAGGACCGATCTATGGCTACACCTTC	CAWSVGPIYGYTF
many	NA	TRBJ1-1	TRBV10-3	TGTGCCATCAGTGACTTGGGGAACACTGAAGCTTTCTTT	CAISDLGNTEAFF
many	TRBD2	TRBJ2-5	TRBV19	TGTGCCAGTAGTGCCGAACTAGCGGGGGACCAAGAGACCCAGTACTTC	CASSAELAGDQETQYF
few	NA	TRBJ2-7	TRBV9	TGTGCCAGCAGCGTAGGGCGGGACTCCTACGAGCAGTACTTC	CASSVGRDSYEQYF
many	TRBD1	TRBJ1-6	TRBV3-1	TGTGCCAGCAGCCTACATCGCGGACAGGGGGCCGTTAATTCACCCCTCCACTTT	CASSLHRGQGAVNSPLHF
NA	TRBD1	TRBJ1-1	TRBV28	TGTGCCAGCAGTTTACCGAACAGGGGGGTGAACACTGAAGCTTTCTTT	CASSLPNRGVNTEAFF
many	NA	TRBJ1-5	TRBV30	TGTGCCTGGAGTGTAAAAGGCGGTCAGCCCCAGCATTTT	CAWSVKGGQPQHF